This T cell receptor (beta chain) was profiled in a study of siplizumab effects on memory and regulatory T cells. Study-level findings and limits: Unstimulated naive T cells seemed to show more diversity than memory cells did, and they also seemed to be among the major contributors to the alloresponse. The alloreactive clones that mapped to unstimulated subsets made up only a minor fraction. No assignable naive or memory phenotype existed for roughly 75-97% of proliferating CD4+ or CD8+ clones. Treg-derived clones made up an average of about 68% of mappable alloreactive CD4+ clones with siplizumab and 26.9% in controls.

Repertoires were generated with immunoSEQ multiplex PCR, while TCRdb's copy carries only in-frame clones and drops some. The sample consists of about 100,000 clones, about 94% of them appearing once. This CDR3 is built from 15 residues. Per the germline V gene, CDR1 is MNHEY and CDR2 is SMNVEV (reference sequence). V was pared by 5 bases and J by 2 bases, with 13 bases between. Remarks on this clone: No antigen is known for it.

Sequencing was performed on non-Treg CD4+ T cells sorted from blood. The chain recombines TRBV27 with TRBJ2-1; perhaps TRBD2 as D (6 bases). This TCR came from a human donor in good health. The CDR3 sequence: CASSLTGATYNEQFF. Written as DNA, the CDR3 is TGTGCCAGCAGTCTAACGGGAGCTACCTACAATGAGCAGTTCTTC.